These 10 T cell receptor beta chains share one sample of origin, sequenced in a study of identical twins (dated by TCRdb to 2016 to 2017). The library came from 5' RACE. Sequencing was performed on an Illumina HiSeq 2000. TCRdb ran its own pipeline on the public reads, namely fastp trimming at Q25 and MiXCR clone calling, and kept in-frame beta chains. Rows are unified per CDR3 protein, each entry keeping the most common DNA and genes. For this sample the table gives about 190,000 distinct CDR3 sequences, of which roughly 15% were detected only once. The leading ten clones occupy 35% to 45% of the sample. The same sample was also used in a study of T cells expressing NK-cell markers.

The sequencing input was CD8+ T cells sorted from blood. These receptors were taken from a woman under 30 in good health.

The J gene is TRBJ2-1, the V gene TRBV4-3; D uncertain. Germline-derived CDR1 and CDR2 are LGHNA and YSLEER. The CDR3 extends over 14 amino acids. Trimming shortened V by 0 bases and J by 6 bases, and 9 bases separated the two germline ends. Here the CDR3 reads CASSQDFTPNEQFF. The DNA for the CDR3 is TGCGCCAGCAGCCAAGATTTCACACCCAATGAGCAGTTCTTC.

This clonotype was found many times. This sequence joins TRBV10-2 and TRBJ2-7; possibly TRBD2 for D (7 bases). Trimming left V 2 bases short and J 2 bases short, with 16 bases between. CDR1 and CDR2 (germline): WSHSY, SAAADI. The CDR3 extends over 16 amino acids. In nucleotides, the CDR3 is TGCGCCAGCAGTGAGGGTTTGGCGGGGGCTACCTACGAGCAGTACTTC. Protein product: CASSEGLAGATYEQYF.

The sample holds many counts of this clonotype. The CDR3 protein is CSVSLGSSYEQYF. DNA of the CDR3: TGCAGCGTTTCCCTTGGGAGCTCCTACGAGCAGTACTTC. The chain has TRBV29-1 and TRBJ2-7, with a tentative D call TRBD2 (5 bases). V gave up 5 bases and J gave up 0 bases, with 11 bases separating them. CDR3 size: 13 residues. Germline V lookup: CDR1 SQVTM, CDR2 ANQGSEA.

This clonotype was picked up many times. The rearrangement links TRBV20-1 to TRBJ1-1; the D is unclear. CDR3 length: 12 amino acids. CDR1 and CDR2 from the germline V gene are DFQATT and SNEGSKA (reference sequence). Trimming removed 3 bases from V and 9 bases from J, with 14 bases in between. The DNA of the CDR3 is TGCAGTGCTAGTCCCCTCTCATGGCAAGCTTTCTTT. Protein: CSASPLSWQAFF.

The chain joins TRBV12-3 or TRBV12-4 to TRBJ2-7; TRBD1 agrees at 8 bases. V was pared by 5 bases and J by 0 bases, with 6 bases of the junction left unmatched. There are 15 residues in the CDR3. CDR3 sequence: CASSPRTGISYEQYF. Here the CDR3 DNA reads TGTGCCAGCAGTCCCCGGACAGGGATCTCCTACGAGCAGTACTTC.

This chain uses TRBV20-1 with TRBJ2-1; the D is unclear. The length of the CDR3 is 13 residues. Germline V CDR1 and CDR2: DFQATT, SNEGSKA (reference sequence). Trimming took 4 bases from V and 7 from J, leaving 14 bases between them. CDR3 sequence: CSATSERKNEQFF. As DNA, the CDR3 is TGCAGTGCTACCTCAGAGAGAAAGAATGAGCAGTTCTTC.

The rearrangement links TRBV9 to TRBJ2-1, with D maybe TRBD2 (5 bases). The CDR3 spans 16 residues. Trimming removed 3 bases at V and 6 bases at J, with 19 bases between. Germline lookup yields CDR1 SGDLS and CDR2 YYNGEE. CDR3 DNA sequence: TGTGCCAGCAGCGCGATACCCCTCCTGAGGGCCAATGAGCAGTTCTTC. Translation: CASSAIPLLRANEQFF.

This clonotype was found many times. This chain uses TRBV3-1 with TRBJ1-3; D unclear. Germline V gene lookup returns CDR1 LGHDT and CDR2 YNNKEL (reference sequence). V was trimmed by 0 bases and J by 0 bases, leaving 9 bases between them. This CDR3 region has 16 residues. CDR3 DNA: TGTGCCAGCAGCCAAGATCGCGGAGTCTCTGGAAACACCATATATTTT. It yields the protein CASSQDRGVSGNTIYF.

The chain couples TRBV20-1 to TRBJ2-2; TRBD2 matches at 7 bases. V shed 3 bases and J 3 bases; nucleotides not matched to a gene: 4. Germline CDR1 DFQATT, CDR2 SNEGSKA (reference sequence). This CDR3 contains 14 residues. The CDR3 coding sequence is TGCAGTGCTAGGGGGGGGGGAGACACCGGGGAGCTGTTTTTT. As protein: CSARGGGDTGELFF.

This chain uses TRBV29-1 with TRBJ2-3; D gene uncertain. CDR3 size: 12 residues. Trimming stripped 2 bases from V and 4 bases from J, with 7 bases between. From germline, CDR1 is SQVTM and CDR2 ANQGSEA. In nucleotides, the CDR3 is TGCAGCGTTGAATTCGGGTCAGATACGCAGTATTTT. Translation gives CSVEFGSDTQYF.